Listed here are 16 T cell receptor beta chains from one sample, sequenced in a study of blood T cell repertoires in COVID-19. Produced via immunoSEQ multiplex PCR; TCRdb's table is partial and in-frame only. The data contain roughly 130,000 clones, 60% to 85% of them singletons. The sample was peripheral blood. The receptors come from a man in his fifties with acute or convalescent COVID-19.

This chain connects TRBV7-6 to TRBJ2-5, with D possibly matching TRBD2 (6 bases). Germline CDR1 and CDR2: SGHVS and FNYEAQ. CDR3 length: 15 amino acids. The V and J ends lost 5 bases and 4 bases respectively, with 17 bases between them. The CDR3: CASSLGGERGETQYF. The CDR3 nucleotides read TGTGCCAGCAGCCTAGGCGGGGAACGGGGAGAGACCCAGTACTTC.

The rearrangement joins TRBV6-2 or TRBV6-3 to TRBJ2-3; possible D gene TRBD1, 6 bases. Trimming removed 6 bases from V and 6 bases from J, with 10 bases in between. CDR1 is MNHEY, CDR2 SVGEGT, per germline. CDR3 length equals 12 residues. CDR3 coding DNA: TGTGCCAGCAGCCCAACAGGGGATACGCAGTATTTT. Amino acids: CASSPTGDTQYF.

The gene calls are TRBV5-4 and TRBJ1-4; 10 nucleotides align to TRBD1. The CDR3 consists of 16 residues. Losses at the gene ends were 4 bases for V and 6 bases for J; bases not matched to a gene: 9. Germline V lookup: CDR1 SGHNT, CDR2 YYREEE (reference sequence). Written as DNA, the CDR3 is TGTGCCAGCAGCCACCGATCCGGGACAGGGGATGAAAAACTGTTTTTT. It specifies CASSHRSGTGDEKLFF.

The chain joins TRBV3-1 (or the pseudogene TRBV3-2) to TRBJ2-5; 11 bases map to TRBD2. Trimming took 2 bases from V and 5 from J; bases not matched to a gene: 7. The CDR3 has 16 residues. The germline V gene encodes CDR1 LGHDT and CDR2 YNNKEL (reference sequence). This chain's CDR3 is CASSQTRSGGAETQYF. CDR3 bases: TGTGCCAGCAGCCAAACTCGTAGCGGGGGGGCCGAGACCCAGTACTTC.

The chain is built from TRBV3-1 (or the pseudogene TRBV3-2) and TRBJ2-2, with 7 positions matching TRBD2. The germline V gene has CDR1 LGHDT and CDR2 YNNKEL (reference sequence). With 3 bases clipped from V and 4 bases from J, the junction kept 5 bases outside the gene matches. The CDR3 length is 15 residues. CDR3: CASSHGLAVTGELFF. As DNA, the CDR3 is TGTGCCAGCAGCCATGGGCTAGCGGTCACCGGGGAGCTGTTTTTT.

This chain uses TRBV29-1 with TRBJ2-5; 9 bases agree with TRBD1. The CDR3 runs 15 residues. J gave up 5 bases and V 4 bases, and 11 bases lay outside the gene matches. CDR1 and CDR2 (germline): SQVTM, ANQGSEA. CDR3 loop: CSVGVGGTGSETQYF. The CDR3 DNA sequence: TGCAGCGTTGGGGTTGGGGGGACAGGGAGCGAGACCCAGTACTTC.

The chain joins TRBV3-1 (or the pseudogene TRBV3-2) to TRBJ1-1; D gene ambiguous. This CDR3 is built from 16 residues. The germline V gene has CDR1 LGHDT and CDR2 YNNKEL (reference sequence). With 0 bases removed from V and 0 bases from J, the gap between germline ends came to 11 bases. CDR3 region: CASSQDSGFMNTEAFF. The DNA of the CDR3 is TGTGCCAGCAGCCAAGACTCGGGTTTTATGAACACTGAAGCTTTCTTT.

This clone was seen a handful of times. In DNA form, the CDR3 reads TGTGCCAGCAGCTTAGGGGGGCCCCGGGGCGAGCAGTACGTC. Translating it yields CASSLGGPRGEQYV. The V and J genes are TRBV7-8 and TRBJ2-7, with D perhaps TRBD1 (6 bases). The CDR3 spans 14 residues. CDR1 and CDR2 from the germline V gene are SGHVS and FQNEAQ. Trimming pared 1 base from V and 6 bases from J, leaving 13 bases between.

The chain is built from TRBV6-5 and TRBJ2-7; TRBD2 might be the D (5 bases). Trimming cost V 10 bases and J 2 bases, with 15 bases left between them. CDR3 size: 13 residues. The germline V gene has CDR1 MNHEY and CDR2 SVGAGI. CDR3 protein: CAIPGRGTYEQYF. DNA of the CDR3: TGTGCCATCCCCGGTCGGGGTACCTACGAGCAGTACTTC.

The V and J genes are TRBV6-2 or TRBV6-3 and TRBJ2-3; D perhaps matches TRBD2 (6 bases). Trimming removed 5 bases at V and 4 bases at J, with 10 bases between. There are 13 residues in the CDR3. Germline V CDR1 and CDR2: MNHEY, SVGEGT. The CDR3 protein is CASSRREADTQYF. The CDR3, as DNA: TGTGCCAGCAGTCGAAGGGAGGCAGATACGCAGTATTTT.

This clone was detected only a few times. This chain joins TRBV6-1 and TRBJ2-3, with 7 nucleotides matching TRBD1. The length of the CDR3 is 15 residues. Germline values: CDR1 MNHNS, CDR2 SASEGT. The V segment lost 1 base and the J segment 7 bases; nucleotides outside the gene matches: 8. CDR3 protein: CASSEGTGGGNTQYF. The CDR3 DNA is TGTGCCAGCAGTGAAGGGACAGGTGGAGGAAATACGCAGTATTTT.

The chain recombines TRBV2 with TRBJ1-5, with a tentative D call TRBD1 (6 bases). Deletions cut 10 bases from V and 4 bases from J, with 17 bases between. From germline, CDR1 is SNHLY and CDR2 FYNNEI. This CDR3 has 14 residues. CDR3 DNA: TGTGCCATTACCACGGGGGGCGAAAATCAGCCCCAGCATTTT. It is translated as CAITTGGENQPQHF.

The J gene is TRBJ1-2, the V gene TRBV9; D is unclear. Germline lookup yields CDR1 SGDLS and CDR2 YYNGEE. V was shortened by 6 bases and J by 0 bases, with 12 bases between the two germline ends. The CDR3 is 14 residues long. The CDR3 coding sequence is TGTGCCAGCACCGGGGAGCCAACTAACTATGGCTACACCTTC. Protein: CASTGEPTNYGYTF.

This clone came up a few times. This chain links TRBV5-1 with TRBJ2-1, with TRBD2 as a possible D gene (5 bases). Germline V gene lookup returns CDR1 SGHRS and CDR2 YFSETQ. Trimming stripped 5 bases from V and 0 bases from J, with 15 bases between. CDR3 length: 16 amino acids. In nucleotides, the CDR3 is TGCGCCAGCAGTACCAGAAGGACTGGCTCCTACAATGAGCAGTTCTTC. It codes for CASSTRRTGSYNEQFF.

The chain has TRBV12-5 and TRBJ1-4; 10 positions agree with TRBD1. The V segment lost 4 bases and the J segment 3 bases; nucleotides outside the gene matches: 5. CDR1 and CDR2 (germline): LGHNT, FRNRAP. This CDR3 contains 16 residues. The CDR3 sequence is CASGSGQGQANEKLFF. CDR3 coding DNA: TGTGCTAGTGGTTCGGGACAGGGGCAGGCTAATGAAAAACTGTTTTTT.

The CDR3 DNA reads TGCAGCGTCTTGGACAGGGTGGTAGATACGCAGTATTTT. Residues: CSVLDRVVDTQYF. The chain links TRBV29-1 to TRBJ2-3; TRBD1 matches at 8 bases. V gave up 6 bases and J gave up 5 bases; unmatched junction bases: 7. Germline V gene data show CDR1 as SQVTM and CDR2 as ANQGSEA. The CDR3 covers 13 residues.